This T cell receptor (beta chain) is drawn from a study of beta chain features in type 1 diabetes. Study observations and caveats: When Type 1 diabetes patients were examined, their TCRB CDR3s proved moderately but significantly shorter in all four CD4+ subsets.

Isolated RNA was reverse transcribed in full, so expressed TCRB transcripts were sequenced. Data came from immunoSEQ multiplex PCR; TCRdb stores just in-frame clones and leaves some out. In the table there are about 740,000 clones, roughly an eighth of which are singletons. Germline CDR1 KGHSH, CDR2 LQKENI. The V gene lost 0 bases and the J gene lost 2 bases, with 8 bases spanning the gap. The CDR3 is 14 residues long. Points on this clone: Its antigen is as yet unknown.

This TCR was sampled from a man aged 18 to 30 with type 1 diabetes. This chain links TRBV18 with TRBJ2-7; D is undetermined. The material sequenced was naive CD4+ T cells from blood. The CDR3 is CASSPPGSPYEQYF. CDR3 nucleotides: TGTGCCAGCTCACCACCGGGCAGCCCCTACGAGCAGTACTTC.